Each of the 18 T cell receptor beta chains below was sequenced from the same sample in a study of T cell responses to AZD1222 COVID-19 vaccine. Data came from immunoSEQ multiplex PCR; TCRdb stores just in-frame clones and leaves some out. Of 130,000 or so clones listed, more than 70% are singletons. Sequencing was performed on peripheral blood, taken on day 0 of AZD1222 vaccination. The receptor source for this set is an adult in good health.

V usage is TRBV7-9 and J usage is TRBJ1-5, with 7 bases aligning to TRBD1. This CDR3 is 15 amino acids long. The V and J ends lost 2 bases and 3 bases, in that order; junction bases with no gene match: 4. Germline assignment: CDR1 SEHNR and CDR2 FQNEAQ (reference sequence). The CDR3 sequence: CASSLHGQVNQPQHF. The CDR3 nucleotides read TGTGCCAGCAGCTTACACGGACAGGTCAATCAGCCCCAGCATTTT.

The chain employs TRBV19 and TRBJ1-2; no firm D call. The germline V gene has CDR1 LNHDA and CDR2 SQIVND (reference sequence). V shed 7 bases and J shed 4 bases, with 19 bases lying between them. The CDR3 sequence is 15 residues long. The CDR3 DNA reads TGTGCCAGTATGTCAACGGGCAGGAGCATCTATGGCTACACCTTC. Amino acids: CASMSTGRSIYGYTF.

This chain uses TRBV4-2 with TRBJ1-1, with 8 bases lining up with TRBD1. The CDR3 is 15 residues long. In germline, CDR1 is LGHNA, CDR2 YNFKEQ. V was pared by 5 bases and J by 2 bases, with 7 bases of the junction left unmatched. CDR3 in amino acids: CASSLHRGGNTEAFF. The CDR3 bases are TGTGCCAGCAGCTTACACAGGGGGGGTAACACTGAAGCTTTCTTT.

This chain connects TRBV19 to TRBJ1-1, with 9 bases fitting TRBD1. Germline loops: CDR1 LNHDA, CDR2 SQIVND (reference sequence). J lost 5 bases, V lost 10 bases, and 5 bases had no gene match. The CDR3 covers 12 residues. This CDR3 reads CATLQGATEAFF. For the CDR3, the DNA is TGTGCCACCTTACAGGGGGCGACTGAAGCTTTCTTT.

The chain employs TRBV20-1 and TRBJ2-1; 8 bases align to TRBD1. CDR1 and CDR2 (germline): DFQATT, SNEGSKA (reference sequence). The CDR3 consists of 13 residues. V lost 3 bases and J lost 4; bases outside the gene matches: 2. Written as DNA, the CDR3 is TGCAGTGCTAGTCGGACAGGGTACAATGAGCAGTTCTTC. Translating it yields CSASRTGYNEQFF.

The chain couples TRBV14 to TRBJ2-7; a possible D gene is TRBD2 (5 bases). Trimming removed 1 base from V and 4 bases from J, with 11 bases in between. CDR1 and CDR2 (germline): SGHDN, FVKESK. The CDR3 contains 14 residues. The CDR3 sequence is CASSQVGIWYEQYF. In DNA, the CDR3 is TGTGCCAGCAGCCAAGTCGGGATATGGTACGAGCAGTACTTC.

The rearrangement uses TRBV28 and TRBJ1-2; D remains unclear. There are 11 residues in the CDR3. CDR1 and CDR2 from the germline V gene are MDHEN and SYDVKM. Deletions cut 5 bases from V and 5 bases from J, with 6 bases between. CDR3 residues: CASSAWYGYTF. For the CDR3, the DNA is TGTGCCAGCAGTGCATGGTATGGCTACACCTTC.

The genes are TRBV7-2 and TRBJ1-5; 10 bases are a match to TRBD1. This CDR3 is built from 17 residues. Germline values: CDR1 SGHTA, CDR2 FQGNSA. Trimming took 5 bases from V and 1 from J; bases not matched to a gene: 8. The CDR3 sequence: CASSIGQGDLSNQPQHF. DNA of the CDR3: TGTGCCAGCAGCATTGGACAGGGGGACTTAAGCAATCAGCCCCAGCATTTT.

This chain's CDR3 is CATSREPVKQYSNQPQHF. The CDR3 DNA follows: TGTGCCACCAGCAGAGAGCCCGTAAAACAGTATAGCAATCAGCCCCAGCATTTT. The chain couples TRBV15 to TRBJ1-5, with D hard to call. CDR1 is LNHNV and CDR2 is YYDKDF in the germline V gene (reference sequence). The V end was cut by 0 bases, the J end by 0 bases, with 15 bases between. The CDR3 runs 18 residues.

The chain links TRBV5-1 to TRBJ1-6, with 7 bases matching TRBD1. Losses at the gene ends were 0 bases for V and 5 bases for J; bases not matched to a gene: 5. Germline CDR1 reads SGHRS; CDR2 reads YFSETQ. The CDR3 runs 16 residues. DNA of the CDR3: TGCGCCAGCAGCTTGGGGGACAGAGCAAATAATTCACCCCTCCACTTT. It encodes CASSLGDRANNSPLHF.

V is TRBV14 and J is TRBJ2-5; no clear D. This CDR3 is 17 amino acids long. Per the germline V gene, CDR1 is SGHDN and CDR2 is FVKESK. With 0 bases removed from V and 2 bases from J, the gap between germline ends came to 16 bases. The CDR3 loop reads CASSQDAPLYSQETQYF. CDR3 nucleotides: TGTGCCAGCAGCCAAGACGCCCCACTTTATTCTCAAGAGACCCAGTACTTC.

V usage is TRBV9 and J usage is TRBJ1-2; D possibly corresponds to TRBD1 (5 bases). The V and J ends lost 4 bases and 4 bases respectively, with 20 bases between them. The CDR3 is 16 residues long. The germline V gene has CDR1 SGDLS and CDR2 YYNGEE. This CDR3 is CASSHPDRGTSYGYTF. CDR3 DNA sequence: TGTGCCAGCAGCCATCCGGATAGGGGAACGAGCTATGGCTACACCTTC.

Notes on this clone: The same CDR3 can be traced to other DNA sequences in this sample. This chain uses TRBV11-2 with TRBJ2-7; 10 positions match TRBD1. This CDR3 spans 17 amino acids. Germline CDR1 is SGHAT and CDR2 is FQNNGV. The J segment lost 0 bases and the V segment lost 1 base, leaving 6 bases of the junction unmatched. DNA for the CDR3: TGTGCCAGCAGCTTAGGGACAGGGGGACTTAGCTCCTACGAGCAGTACTTC. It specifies CASSLGTGGLSSYEQYF.

CDR3 residues: CASSLGWGRCQPQHF. CDR3 DNA sequence: TGTGCCAGCAGCTTAGGCTGGGGGAGGTGCCAGCCCCAGCATTTT. This chain links TRBV7-7 with TRBJ1-5; D possibly corresponds to TRBD1 (5 bases). The germline gives CDR1 SSHAT, CDR2 FNYEAQ (reference sequence). The CDR3 runs 15 residues. Between the trimmed V and J ends, which lost 1 base and 7 bases, there was a span of 14 bases. The complete variable domain, with remaining parts taken from reference TRBV7-7 and TRBJ1-5, reads GAGVSQSPRYKVTKRGQDVTLRCDPISSHATLYWYQQALGQGPEFLTYFNYEAQPDKSGLPSDRFSAERPEGSISTLTIQRTEQRDSAMYRCASSLGWGRCQPQHFGDGTRLSIL.

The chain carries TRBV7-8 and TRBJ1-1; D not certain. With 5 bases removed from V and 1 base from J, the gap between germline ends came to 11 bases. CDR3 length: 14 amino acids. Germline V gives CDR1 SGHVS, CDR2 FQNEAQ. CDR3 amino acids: CASSPKGENTEAFF. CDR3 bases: TGTGCCAGCAGCCCCAAGGGAGAGAACACTGAAGCTTTCTTT.

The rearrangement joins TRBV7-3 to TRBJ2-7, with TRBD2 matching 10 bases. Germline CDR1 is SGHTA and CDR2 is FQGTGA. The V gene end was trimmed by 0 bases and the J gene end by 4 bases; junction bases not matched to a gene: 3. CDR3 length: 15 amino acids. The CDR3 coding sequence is TGTGCCAGCAGCTTAACGGGGACTAGCGAGTACGAGCAGTACTTC. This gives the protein CASSLTGTSEYEQYF.

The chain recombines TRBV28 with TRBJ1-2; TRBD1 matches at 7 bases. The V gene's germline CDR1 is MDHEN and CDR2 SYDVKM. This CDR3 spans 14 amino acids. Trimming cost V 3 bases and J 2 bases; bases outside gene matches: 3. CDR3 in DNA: TGTGCCAGCAGTTTTGGGGGACAGAACTATGGCTACACCTTC. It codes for CASSFGGQNYGYTF.

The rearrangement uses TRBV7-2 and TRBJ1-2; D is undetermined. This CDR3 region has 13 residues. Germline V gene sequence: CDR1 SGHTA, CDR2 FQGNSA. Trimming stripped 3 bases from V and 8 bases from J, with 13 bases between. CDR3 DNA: TGTGCCAGCAGCTTCGGCCATACGGGCGGCTACACCTTC. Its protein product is CASSFGHTGGYTF.